Shown below are 31 T cell receptor beta chains from a single sample sequenced in a study of blood T cell repertoires in COVID-19. The data were produced by immunoSEQ multiplex PCR, yet TCRdb's version contains in-frame clones alone and is incomplete. The profile covers about 150,000 clones, with approximately 80% appearing a single time and almost 10% taken by the ten largest. The sample consisted of peripheral blood. The receptors derive from a woman aged 50 to 65 with acute or convalescent COVID-19.

This clone was detected only a few times. The chain links TRBV9 to TRBJ1-2; D is possibly TRBD1 (6 bases). This CDR3 is 14 amino acids long. V gave up 2 bases and J gave up 8 bases, with 16 bases separating them. Per germline, CDR1 SGDLS and CDR2 YYNGEE. CDR3 sequence (DNA): TGTGCCAGCAGCGTCCGGGACACCCTCAACGGCTACACCTTC. It codes for CASSVRDTLNGYTF. Full variable domain (missing parts from reference TRBV9 and TRBJ1-2): DSGVTQTPKHLITATGQRVTLRCSPRSGDLSVYWYQQSLDQGLQFLIQYYNGEERAKGNILERFSAQQFPDLHSELNLSSLELGDSALYFCASSVRDTLNGYTFGSGTRLTVV.

The J gene is TRBJ2-1, the V gene TRBV5-6; D might be TRBD1 (6 bases). Germline V gene sequence: CDR1 SGHDT, CDR2 YYEEEE. The CDR3 totals 12 residues. Trimming shortened V by 2 bases and J by 13 bases, and 13 bases separated the two germline ends. In DNA form, the CDR3 reads TGTGCCAGCAGCTTCCGAGAACAGGGACAGTTCTTC. Translation gives CASSFREQGQFF. The complete variable domain, with remaining parts taken from reference TRBV5-6 and TRBJ2-1, reads DAGVTQSPTHLIKTRGQQVTLRCSPKSGHDTVSWYQQALGQGPQFIFQYYEEEERQRGNFPDRFSGHQFPNYSSELNVNALLLGDSALYLCASSFREQGQFFGPGTRLTVL.

Here the CDR3 reads CASRRTGETEAFF. The CDR3 DNA is TGTGCCAGCAGGCGGACAGGGGAAACTGAAGCTTTCTTT. The chain is built from TRBV11-2 and TRBJ1-1; 9 bases match TRBD1. The CDR3 covers 13 residues. The germline V gene has CDR1 SGHAT and CDR2 FQNNGV. V shed 6 bases and J 5 bases; nucleotides not matched to a gene: 4.

The V call is TRBV19, the J call TRBJ2-3; D may be TRBD2 (7 bases). Germline CDR1 is LNHDA and CDR2 is SQIVND (reference sequence). The CDR3 contains 16 residues. The V and J ends lost 6 bases and 1 base respectively, with 17 bases between them. Written as DNA, the CDR3 is TGTGCCAGTAGCCGGGGGGCCCAGGGGCGCACAGATACGCAGTATTTT. It is translated as CASSRGAQGRTDTQYF.

The rearrangement joins TRBV23-1 to TRBJ2-7; D possibly corresponds to TRBD1 (5 bases). TRBV23-1 is an open reading frame whose function is uncertain. Trimming stripped 0 bases from V and 0 bases from J, with 12 bases between. The length of the CDR3 is 16 residues. The CDR3 bases are TGCGCCAGCAGTCAATCCGGCAGGGAAGGCTCCTACGAGCAGTACTTC. This translates into CASSQSGREGSYEQYF.

V is TRBV30 and J is TRBJ1-6; 10 bases map to TRBD1. There are 13 residues in the CDR3. V lost 6 bases, J lost 9 bases, and 5 bases stayed unmatched. CDR1 GTSNPN and CDR2 SVGIG come from the germline V gene (reference sequence). CDR3 sequence reads: CACRTGGSSPLHF. DNA of the CDR3: TGTGCCTGCCGGACAGGGGGAAGTTCACCCCTCCACTTT.

This chain joins TRBV19 and TRBJ2-3; TRBD2 matches 8 bases. After removal of 5 bases from V and 1 base from J, the junction contained 11 bases not matched to a gene. Looked up from germline, CDR1 is LNHDA and CDR2 is SQIVND (reference sequence). The CDR3 runs to 17 residues. The CDR3 DNA sequence: TGTGCCAGTAGTCCCCTAACCAGCGGGAGTGGCACAGATACGCAGTATTTT. It encodes CASSPLTSGSGTDTQYF.

V gene TRBV7-3 combines with J gene TRBJ2-7; D possibly corresponds to TRBD2 (5 bases). This CDR3 comprises 13 residues. The germline CDR1 and CDR2 sequences are SGHTA and FQGTGA. Trimming left V 0 bases short and J 6 bases short, with 9 bases between. CDR3 amino acids: CASSLTWTGEQYF. For the CDR3, the DNA is TGTGCCAGCAGCTTAACCTGGACTGGCGAGCAGTACTTC.

The chain recombines TRBV28 with TRBJ2-3; 13 bases align to TRBD2. Germline V gene sequence: CDR1 MDHEN, CDR2 SYDVKM. V was clipped by 6 bases and J by 4 bases; unmatched bases: 7. The CDR3 covers 16 residues. CDR3 amino acids: CASRWTSGSIPDTQYF. The DNA of the CDR3 is TGTGCCAGCAGGTGGACTAGCGGGAGTATCCCAGATACGCAGTATTTT.

This chain connects TRBV7-8 to TRBJ1-6; tentative D call: TRBD1 (5 bases). Deletions cut 5 bases from V and 5 bases from J, with 13 bases between. The CDR3 consists of 15 residues. Germline V gene data show CDR1 as SGHVS and CDR2 as FQNEAQ. The DNA of the CDR3 is TGTGCCAGCAGCCCCCTGGGGGGTGATAATTCACCCCTCCACTTT. Its translation: CASSPLGGDNSPLHF.

The chain has TRBV2 and TRBJ1-2; D not certain. Germline-derived CDR1 and CDR2 are SNHLY and FYNNEI. This CDR3 has 14 residues. The germline V and J ends were trimmed by 7 bases and 6 bases, with 18 bases remaining between them. In DNA form, the CDR3 reads TGTGCCAGCATCCAGGAGAAAATCGGGGATGGCTACACCTTC. Its translation: CASIQEKIGDGYTF.

The chain has TRBV12-3 or TRBV12-4 and TRBJ1-3; D not resolved. The CDR3 has 13 amino acids. Deletions cut 3 bases from V and 0 bases from J, with 3 bases between. DNA for the CDR3: TGTGCCAGCAGTTTCTTCTCTGGAAACACCATATATTTT. This gives the protein CASSFFSGNTIYF.

J is TRBJ2-5 and V is TRBV6-2 or TRBV6-3, with D perhaps matching TRBD1 (6 bases). The germline V gene has CDR1 MNHEY and CDR2 SVGEGT. The CDR3 has 19 amino acids. Trimming stripped 2 bases from V and 2 bases from J, with 24 bases between. CDR3 DNA: TGTGCCAGCAGTTACAGCCTGGCAGGGGACAATTGGGTACAAGAGACCCAGTACTTC. This encodes CASSYSLAGDNWVQETQYF.

The chain recombines TRBV7-3 with TRBJ2-3; 12 bases match TRBD2. CDR1 SGHTA and CDR2 FQGTGA come from the germline V gene. V lost 5 bases to trimming and J lost 3 bases; unmatched junction nucleotides: 6. This CDR3 is 16 amino acids long. CDR3 in amino acids: CASSPSGGASTDTQYF. The CDR3 nucleotides read TGTGCCAGCAGCCCTAGCGGGGGGGCCAGTACAGATACGCAGTATTTT.

The CDR3 DNA is TGTGCCAGCAGAGGGGACATTGACAATGAGCAGTTCTTC. It encodes CASRGDIDNEQFF. V and J are TRBV2 and TRBJ2-1; possible D gene TRBD1, 6 bases. The germline gives CDR1 SNHLY, CDR2 FYNNEI. The V end was cut by 6 bases, the J end by 5 bases, with 11 bases between. This CDR3 has 13 amino acids.

This chain links TRBV12-3 or TRBV12-4 with TRBJ1-1, with 7 nucleotides matching TRBD1. V shed 6 bases, J shed 10 bases, and the junction held 8 bases outside the gene matches. The CDR3 sequence is 12 residues long. In nucleotides, the CDR3 is TGTGCCAGCAGGACGACAGGGAATGGAGCTTTCTTT. Residues: CASRTTGNGAFF.

The rearrangement joins TRBV29-1 to TRBJ1-2; D is ambiguous. V dropped 3 bases and J dropped 1 base, with 12 bases sitting between them. CDR1 is SQVTM and CDR2 is ANQGSEA in the germline V gene. The CDR3 runs to 14 residues. The CDR3 loop is CSVEDGGSNYGYTF. The CDR3 coding sequence is TGCAGCGTTGAGGATGGCGGGAGTAACTATGGCTACACCTTC.

The J gene is TRBJ1-5, the V gene TRBV3-1 (or the pseudogene TRBV3-2); D gene uncertain. Trimming left V 1 base short and J 9 bases short, with 10 bases between. Germline lookup yields CDR1 LGHDT and CDR2 YNNKEL (reference sequence). The CDR3 loop spans 13 amino acids. This CDR3 reads CASSQGNEGPQHF. The DNA of the CDR3 is TGTGCCAGCAGCCAAGGTAATGAGGGGCCCCAGCATTTT.

The chain is built from TRBV2 and TRBJ1-1, with no clear D. Trimming cost V 2 bases and J 2 bases, with 9 bases left between them. Germline V gene lookup returns CDR1 SNHLY and CDR2 FYNNEI. This CDR3 contains 14 residues. The DNA for the CDR3 is TGTGCCAGCAGTGAACGGGTCTTTAACACTGAAGCTTTCTTT. This codes for CASSERVFNTEAFF.

The chain joins TRBV18 to TRBJ2-7; D is possibly TRBD2 (6 bases). This CDR3 has 13 amino acids. With 5 bases removed from V and 1 base from J, the gap between germline ends came to 9 bases. CDR1 and CDR2 from the germline V gene are KGHSH and LQKENI. CDR3 bases: TGTGCCAGCTCAACGACTAGTTCCTACGAGCAGTACTTC. Its translation is CASSTTSSYEQYF.

This clone is medium-sized (0.01 to 0.1%) in the sample. The rearrangement joins TRBV6-5 to TRBJ2-7; 7 nucleotides agree with TRBD1. V trimming: 5 bases; J trimming: 3 bases; junction bases outside the gene matches: 7. In germline, CDR1 is MNHEY, CDR2 SVGAGI. The CDR3 extends over 14 amino acids. The CDR3: CASSRQGSSYEQYF. CDR3 nucleotides: TGTGCCAGCAGTAGACAGGGAAGTAGCTACGAGCAGTACTTC.

The rearrangement joins TRBV7-2 to TRBJ2-1; D might be TRBD2 (5 bases). The CDR3 has 16 residues. The germline V and J ends were trimmed by 1 base and 3 bases, with 13 bases remaining between them. Germline values: CDR1 SGHTA, CDR2 FQGNSA. The CDR3 DNA reads TGTGCCAGCAGCTTAGATTTTACGGGAAACTACAATGAGCAGTTCTTC. Amino acid sequence: CASSLDFTGNYNEQFF.

This clone showed up just once. The gene calls are TRBV9 and TRBJ2-1; 13 nucleotides line up with TRBD2. Germline V CDR1 and CDR2: SGDLS, YYNGEE. V lost 1 base, J lost 7 bases, and 5 bases stayed unmatched. This CDR3 is built from 16 residues. Here the CDR3 reads CASSVNPLAGGNEQFF. CDR3 in DNA: TGTGCCAGCAGCGTAAACCCACTAGCGGGAGGGAATGAGCAGTTCTTC.

V gene TRBV28 combines with J gene TRBJ2-7; 7 nucleotides align to TRBD2. V trimming: 5 bases; J trimming: 6 bases; junction bases outside the gene matches: 7. CDR3 size: 13 residues. The germline CDR1 and CDR2 sequences are MDHEN and SYDVKM. The DNA of the CDR3 is TGTGCCAGCAGTCGGACTAGAAGGGCCGAGCAGTACTTC. Its protein is CASSRTRRAEQYF.

This chain connects TRBV28 to TRBJ2-7; D remains unclear. CDR3 size: 11 residues. Germline lookup yields CDR1 MDHEN and CDR2 SYDVKM. Trimming took 5 bases from V and 7 from J, leaving 9 bases between them. The CDR3 sequence: CASSPMSEQYF. In nucleotides, the CDR3 is TGTGCCAGCAGTCCCATGAGTGAGCAGTACTTC.

This clone was seen only once. The CDR3 sequence is CASRPNRFMNTEAFF. The CDR3 DNA sequence: TGTGCCAGTCGACCAAACAGGTTCATGAACACTGAAGCTTTCTTT. The chain joins TRBV7-8 to TRBJ1-1; a possible D gene is TRBD1 (5 bases). CDR1 and CDR2 (germline): SGHVS, FQNEAQ. This CDR3 contains 15 residues. V lost 9 bases to trimming and J lost 0 bases, with 17 bases between them. The full variable domain, in which reference TRBV7-8 and TRBJ1-1 provide the parts outside the CDR3, is GAGVSQSPRYKVAKRGQDVALRCDPISGHVSLFWYQQALGQGPEFLTYFQNEAQLDKSGLPSDRFFAERPEGSVSTLKIQRTQQEDSAVYLCASRPNRFMNTEAFFGQGTRLTVV.

The rearrangement joins TRBV12-3 or TRBV12-4 to TRBJ1-5; 8 bases fit TRBD1. The CDR3 has 13 residues. The J segment lost 4 bases and the V segment lost 6 bases, leaving 2 bases of the junction unmatched. The CDR3 sequence is CASRDRANQPQHF. CDR3 sequence (DNA): TGTGCCAGCAGGGACAGGGCAAATCAGCCCCAGCATTTT.

The chain employs TRBV7-2 and TRBJ2-1; TRBD2 agrees at 10 bases. V was clipped by 7 bases and J by 4 bases; unmatched bases: 7. The germline CDR1 and CDR2 sequences are SGHTA and FQGNSA. The CDR3 has 15 residues. The CDR3 coding sequence is TGTGCCAGCATCCAGCGGGGGGGGAGGTACAATGAGCAGTTCTTC. Translating gives CASIQRGGRYNEQFF.

The CDR3: CASTPGYWGGYQPQHF. CDR3 DNA sequence: TGTGCCAGCACCCCGGGGTATTGGGGGGGATATCAGCCCCAGCATTTT. The gene calls are TRBV7-2 and TRBJ1-5; D possibly corresponds to TRBD1 (5 bases). The CDR3 has 16 amino acids. The V and J ends lost 7 bases and 5 bases respectively, with 21 bases between them. CDR1 SGHTA and CDR2 FQGNSA come from the germline V gene.

J is TRBJ1-1 and V is TRBV5-6, with a tentative D call TRBD1 (5 bases). V was shortened by 1 base and J by 0 bases, with 16 bases between the two germline ends. In germline, CDR1 is SGHDT, CDR2 YYEEEE. This CDR3 spans 17 amino acids. CDR3 region: CASSLFGQNFMNTEAFF. Written as DNA, the CDR3 is TGTGCCAGCAGCTTGTTCGGACAAAACTTCATGAACACTGAAGCTTTCTTT.

The chain employs TRBV28 and TRBJ2-1; 7 nucleotides align to TRBD2. The ends lost 4 bases at V and 2 bases at J; junction bases unmatched: 5. CDR3 size: 15 residues. Germline CDR1 MDHEN, CDR2 SYDVKM. Here the CDR3 DNA reads TGTGCCAGCAGTTCACGGACTAGAGCCTACAATGAGCAGTTCTTC. Encoded protein: CASSSRTRAYNEQFF.